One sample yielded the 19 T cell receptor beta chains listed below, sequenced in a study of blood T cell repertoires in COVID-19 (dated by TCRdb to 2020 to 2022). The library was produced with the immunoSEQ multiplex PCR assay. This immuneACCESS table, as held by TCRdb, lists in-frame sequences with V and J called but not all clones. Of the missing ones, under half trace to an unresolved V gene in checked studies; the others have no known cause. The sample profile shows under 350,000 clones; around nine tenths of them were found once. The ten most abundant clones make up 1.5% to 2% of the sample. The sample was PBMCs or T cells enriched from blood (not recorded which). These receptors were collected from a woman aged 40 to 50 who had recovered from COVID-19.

The CDR3 region is CASSMRYTEAFF. DNA of the CDR3: TGTGCCAGTAGTATGAGGTACACTGAAGCTTTCTTT. This chain joins TRBV19 and TRBJ1-1; D ambiguous. Trimming took 3 bases from V and 3 from J, leaving 5 bases between them. This CDR3 region has 12 residues. Germline CDR1 and CDR2: LNHDA and SQIVND (reference sequence).

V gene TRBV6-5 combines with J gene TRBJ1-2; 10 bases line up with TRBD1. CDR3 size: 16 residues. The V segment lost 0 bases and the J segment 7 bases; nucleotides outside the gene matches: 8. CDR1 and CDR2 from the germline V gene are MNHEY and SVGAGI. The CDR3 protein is CASSYSPGTGAGGYTF. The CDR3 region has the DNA TGTGCCAGCAGTTACTCTCCGGGGACAGGGGCCGGTGGCTACACCTTC.

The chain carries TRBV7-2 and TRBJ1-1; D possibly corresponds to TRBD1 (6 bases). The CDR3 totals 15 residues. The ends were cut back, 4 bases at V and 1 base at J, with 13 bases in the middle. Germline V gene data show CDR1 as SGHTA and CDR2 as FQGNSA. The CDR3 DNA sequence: TGTGCCAGCAGCTCGTGGGACACTTCGAACACTGAAGCTTTCTTT. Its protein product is CASSSWDTSNTEAFF.

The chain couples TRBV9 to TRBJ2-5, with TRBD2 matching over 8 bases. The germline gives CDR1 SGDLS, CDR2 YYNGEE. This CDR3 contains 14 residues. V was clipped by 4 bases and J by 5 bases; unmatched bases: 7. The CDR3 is CASSMGTGGETQYF. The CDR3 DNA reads TGTGCCAGCAGCATGGGCACGGGAGGGGAGACCCAGTACTTC.

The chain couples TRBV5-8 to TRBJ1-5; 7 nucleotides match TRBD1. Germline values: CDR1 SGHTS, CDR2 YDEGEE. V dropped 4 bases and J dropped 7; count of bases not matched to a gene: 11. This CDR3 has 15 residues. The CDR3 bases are TGTGCCAGCAGCCCGTCCAGGGTCAGGGGGCAGCCCCAGCATTTT. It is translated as CASSPSRVRGQPQHF.

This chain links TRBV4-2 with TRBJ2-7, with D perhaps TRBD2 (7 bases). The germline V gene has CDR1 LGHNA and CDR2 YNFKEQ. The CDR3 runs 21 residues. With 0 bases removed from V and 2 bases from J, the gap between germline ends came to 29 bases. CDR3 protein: CASSQESPREGGGLYPYEQYF. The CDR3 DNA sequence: TGTGCCAGCAGCCAAGAGAGCCCGAGGGAGGGCGGGGGCCTCTATCCCTACGAGCAGTACTTC.

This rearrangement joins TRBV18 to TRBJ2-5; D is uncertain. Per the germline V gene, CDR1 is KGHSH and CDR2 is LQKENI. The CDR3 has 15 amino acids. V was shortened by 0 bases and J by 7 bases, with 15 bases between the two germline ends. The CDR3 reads CASSPPETRHGTQYF. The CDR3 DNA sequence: TGTGCCAGCTCACCACCGGAGACCCGGCACGGGACCCAGTACTTC.

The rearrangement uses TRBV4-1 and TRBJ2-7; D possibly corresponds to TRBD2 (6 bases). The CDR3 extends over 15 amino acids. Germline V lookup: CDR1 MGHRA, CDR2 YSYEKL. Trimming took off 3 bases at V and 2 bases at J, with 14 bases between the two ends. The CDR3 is CASSQGPRGTYEQYF. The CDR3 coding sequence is TGCGCCAGCAGCCAGGGCCCCCGGGGGACCTACGAGCAGTACTTC.

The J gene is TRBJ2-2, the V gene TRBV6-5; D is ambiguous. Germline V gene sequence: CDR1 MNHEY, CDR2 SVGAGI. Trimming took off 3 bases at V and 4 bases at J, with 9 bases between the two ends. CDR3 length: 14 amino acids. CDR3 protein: CASSYRSATGELFF. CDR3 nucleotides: TGTGCCAGCAGTTATCGCAGTGCCACCGGGGAGCTGTTTTTT.

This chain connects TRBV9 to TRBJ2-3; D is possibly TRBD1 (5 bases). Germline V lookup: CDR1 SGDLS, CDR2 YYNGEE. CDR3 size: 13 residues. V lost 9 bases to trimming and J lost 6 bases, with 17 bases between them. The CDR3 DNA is TGTGCCATCAGTCAGCAGGGCCCGGATACGCAGTATTTT. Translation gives CAISQQGPDTQYF.

The CDR3 here is CASSSRTGGNYGYTF. The CDR3 nucleotides are TGTGCCAGCTCTAGTCGGACAGGGGGGAACTATGGCTACACCTTC. The chain uses TRBV7-3 and TRBJ1-2; TRBD1 matches 10 bases. Germline V gene sequence: CDR1 SGHTA, CDR2 FQGTGA. The CDR3 contains 15 residues. J gave up 2 bases and V 8 bases, and 8 bases lay outside the gene matches.

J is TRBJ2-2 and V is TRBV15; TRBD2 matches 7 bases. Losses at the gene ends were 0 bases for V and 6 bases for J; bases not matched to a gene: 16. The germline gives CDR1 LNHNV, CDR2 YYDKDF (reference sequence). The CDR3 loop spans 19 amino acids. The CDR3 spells CATSRELVFGVGGAGELFF. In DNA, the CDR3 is TGTGCCACCAGCAGAGAACTGGTATTCGGAGTGGGAGGGGCCGGGGAGCTGTTTTTT. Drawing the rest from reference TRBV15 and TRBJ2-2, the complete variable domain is DAMVIQNPRYQVTQFGKPVTLSCSQTLNHNVMYWYQQKSSQAPKLLFHYYDKDFNNEADTPDNFQSRRPNTSFCFLDIRSPGLGDTAMYLCATSRELVFGVGGAGELFFGEGSRLTVL.

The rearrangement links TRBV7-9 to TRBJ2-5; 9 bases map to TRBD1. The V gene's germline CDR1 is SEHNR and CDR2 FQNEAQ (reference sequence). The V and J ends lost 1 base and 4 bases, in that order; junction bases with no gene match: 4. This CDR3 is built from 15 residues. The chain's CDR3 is CASSLGDREIETQYF. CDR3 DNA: TGTGCCAGCAGCTTAGGGGACAGGGAGATAGAGACCCAGTACTTC.

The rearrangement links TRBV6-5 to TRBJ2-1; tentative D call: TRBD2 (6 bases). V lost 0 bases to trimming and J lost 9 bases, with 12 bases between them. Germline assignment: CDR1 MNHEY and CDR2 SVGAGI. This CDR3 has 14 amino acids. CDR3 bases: TGTGCCAGCAGTTACTCGTCGACCGGGGGTGAGCAGTTCTTC. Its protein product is CASSYSSTGGEQFF.

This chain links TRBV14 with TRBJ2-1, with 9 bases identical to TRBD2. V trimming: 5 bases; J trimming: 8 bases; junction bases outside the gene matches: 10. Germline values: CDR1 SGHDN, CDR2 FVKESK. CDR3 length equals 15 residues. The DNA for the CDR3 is TGTGCCAGCAGCTTTAATAGCGGGAGACAGCATGAGCAGTTCTTC. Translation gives CASSFNSGRQHEQFF. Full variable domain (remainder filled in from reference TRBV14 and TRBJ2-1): EAGVTQFPSHSVIEKGQTVTLRCDPISGHDNLYWYRRVMGKEIKFLLHFVKESKQDESGMPNNRFLAERTGGTYSTLKVQPAELEDSGVYFCASSFNSGRQHEQFFGPGTRLTVL.

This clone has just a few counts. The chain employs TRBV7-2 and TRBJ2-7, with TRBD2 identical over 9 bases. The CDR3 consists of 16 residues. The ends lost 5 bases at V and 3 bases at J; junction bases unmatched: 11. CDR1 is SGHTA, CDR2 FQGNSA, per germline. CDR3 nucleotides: TGTGCCAGCAGCCTAGGGAGGCGGGGGGGGATCTACGAGCAGTACTTC. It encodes CASSLGRRGGIYEQYF. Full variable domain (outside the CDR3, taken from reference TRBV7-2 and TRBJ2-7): GAGVSQSPSNKVTEKGKDVELRCDPISGHTALYWYRQSLGQGLEFLIYFQGNSAPDKSGLPSDRFSAERTGGSVSTLTIQRTQQEDSAVYLCASSLGRRGGIYEQYFGPGTRLTVT.

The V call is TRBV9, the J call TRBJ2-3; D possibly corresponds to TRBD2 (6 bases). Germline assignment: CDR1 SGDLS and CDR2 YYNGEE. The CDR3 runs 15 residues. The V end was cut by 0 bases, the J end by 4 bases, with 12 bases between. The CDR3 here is CASSVGGREADTQYF. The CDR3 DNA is TGTGCCAGCAGCGTAGGAGGCAGGGAGGCAGATACGCAGTATTTT.

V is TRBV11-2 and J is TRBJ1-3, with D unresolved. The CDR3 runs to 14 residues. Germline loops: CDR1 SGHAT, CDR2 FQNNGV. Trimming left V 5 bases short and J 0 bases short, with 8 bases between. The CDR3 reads CASSRAGSGNTIYF. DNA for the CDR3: TGTGCCAGCAGCCGTGCAGGCTCTGGAAACACCATATATTTT.

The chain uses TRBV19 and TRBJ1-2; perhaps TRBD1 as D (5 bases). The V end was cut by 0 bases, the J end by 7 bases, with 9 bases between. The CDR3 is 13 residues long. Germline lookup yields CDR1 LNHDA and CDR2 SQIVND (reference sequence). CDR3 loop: CASSIDRAVGYTF. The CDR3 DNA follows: TGTGCCAGTAGTATAGACAGGGCCGTTGGCTACACCTTC.